A single sample gave rise to the 20 T cell receptor beta chains below, sequenced in a study of Graves' ophthalmopathy and Graves' hyperthyroidism. From RNA, the CDR3 regions of TCR beta chains were amplified and sequenced. RT-PCR with HTBI primers came first, then second-round multiplex PCR. MiXCR, run by TCRdb on the multiplex PCR reads, gives a single entry per CDR3 protein. This repertoire shows around 660,000 distinct CDR3 sequences, under 50% found once; its top ten account for around 3%. Material for sequencing was peripheral blood. These receptors were collected from an adult man with Graves' ophthalmopathy.

On this clonotype: No conserved phenylalanine or tryptophan ends this CDR3, so it is likely a read error. This chain connects TRBV2 to TRBJ1-5; D might be TRBD1 (5 bases). The V and J ends lost 6 bases and 3 bases respectively, with 15 bases between them. The germline V gene encodes CDR1 SNHLY and CDR2 FYNNEI. The length of the CDR3 is 15 residues. The CDR3 DNA is TGTGCCAGCAGGCCAGCGCGCAGGGACAATCAGCCCCAGCATCTC. Translation: CASRPARRDNQPQHL.

The table lists this clonotype with many counts. V is TRBV12-3 or TRBV12-4 and J is TRBJ1-2; D might be TRBD1 (5 bases). V was pared by 6 bases and J by 6 bases, with 20 bases between. The CDR3 has 15 residues. The CDR3 region has the DNA TGTGCCAGCAGACCCCAAAGGAGGGGTCCCGATGGCTACACCTTC. It codes for CASRPQRRGPDGYTF.

The V and J genes are TRBV9 and TRBJ2-5, with D possibly TRBD1 on 6 matching bases. Germline values: CDR1 SGDLS, CDR2 YYNGEE. V was clipped by 5 bases and J by 5 bases, with 19 bases between them. The CDR3 length is 15 residues. The CDR3: CASSEFAGAGETQYF. CDR3 nucleotides: TGTGCCAGCAGTGAATTTGCAGGGGCTGGGGAGACCCAGTACTTC.

This clonotype showed up just a few times. The chain carries TRBV2 and TRBJ2-2, with TRBD2 matching 10 bases. This CDR3 is 16 amino acids long. V shed 6 bases and J 1 base; nucleotides not matched to a gene: 5. CDR1 is SNHLY and CDR2 is FYNNEI in the germline V gene. DNA of the CDR3: TGTGCCAGCAGAGAGAGCGGGGGGGGGAACACCGGGGAGCTGTTTTTT. This encodes CASRESGGGNTGELFF.

With respect to this clonotype: Because the CDR3 is missing its conserved closing phenylalanine or tryptophan, this is likely a read error. It is unclear where the CDR3 begins or ends on the DNA, so no DNA is shown, and the CDR3 is as TCRdb lists it. The chain has TRBV29-1 and TRBJ2-2; the table's D call TRBD1 went unverified against the DNA. The CDR3 is 8 amino acids in total, end residues counted. Germline V gene data show CDR1 as SQVTM and CDR2 as ANQGSEA. The CDR3 reads CSVGGGLY.

The V gene is TRBV6-5, the J gene TRBJ1-3; the D is unclear. The CDR3 has 14 residues. The germline V gene encodes CDR1 MNHEY and CDR2 SVGAGI. V was cut by 6 bases and J by 0 bases, with 9 bases left in between. CDR3 coding DNA: TGTGCCAGCAGAAGGACCACCTCTGGAAACACCATATATTTT. Translated: CASRRTTSGNTIYF.

A word on this clonotype: A much larger clonotype is one base distant, so this may be a read error. The missing conserved phenylalanine or tryptophan at the end of this CDR3 makes a read error likely. The chain couples TRBV5-6 to TRBJ2-5; 7 nucleotides line up with TRBD2. Germline V gene sequence: CDR1 SGHDT, CDR2 YYEEEE. The CDR3 totals 14 residues. V was pared by 4 bases and J by 5 bases, with 8 bases of the junction left unmatched. This CDR3 reads CASSLISGGETQYL. CDR3 in DNA: TGTGCCAGCAGCCTTATCTCCGGGGGGGAGACCCAGTACCTC.

CDR3 in DNA: TGTGCCAGCAGTTCTAGACAGGCCCTGGGAAACACCATATATTTT. Protein sequence: CASSSRQALGNTIYF. The chain has TRBV12-3 or TRBV12-4 and TRBJ1-3; D may be TRBD1 (6 bases). V lost 4 bases, J lost 4 bases, and 14 bases lay in between. CDR3 length: 15 amino acids.

This clonotype was counted at least ten times. The rearrangement links TRBV12-3 or TRBV12-4 to TRBJ1-2, with unresolved D. V gave up 2 bases and J gave up 8 bases, with 12 bases separating them. The CDR3 consists of 13 residues. The CDR3: CASSLRQNGGYTF. As DNA, the CDR3 is TGTGCCAGCAGTTTAAGACAAAATGGCGGCTACACCTTC.

This clonotype has ten or more counts. The rearrangement links TRBV20-1 to TRBJ1-2; possible D gene TRBD1, 6 bases. CDR1 is DFQATT, CDR2 SNEGSKA, per germline (reference sequence). Trimming shortened V by 5 bases and J by 6 bases, and 19 bases separated the two germline ends. The CDR3 length is 14 residues. The chain's CDR3 is CSAWDRGRNHGYTF. In nucleotides, the CDR3 is TGCAGTGCTTGGGATCGGGGGCGAAATCATGGCTACACCTTC.

This clonotype has a handful of counts. The gene calls are TRBV5-5 and TRBJ1-1; D gene uncertain. CDR1 SGHKS and CDR2 YYEKEE come from the germline V gene (reference sequence). V was trimmed by 4 bases and J by 5 bases, leaving 12 bases between them. The length of the CDR3 is 13 residues. CDR3 sequence (DNA): TGTGCCAGCAGCCAGAACGGATGGACTGAAGCTTTCTTT. Translation gives CASSQNGWTEAFF.

This clonotype was counted only a few times. This chain uses TRBV9 with TRBJ2-5, with D perhaps TRBD1 (5 bases). Germline CDR1 and CDR2: SGDLS and YYNGEE. The CDR3 runs to 15 residues. V dropped 0 bases and J dropped 5 bases, with 14 bases sitting between them. CDR3: CASSVENSWGETQYF. The CDR3 DNA sequence: TGTGCCAGCAGCGTAGAAAACTCCTGGGGCGAGACCCAGTACTTC. The full variable domain, completed using reference TRBV9 and TRBJ2-5, is DSGVTQTPKHLITATGQRVTLRCSPRSGDLSVYWYQQSLDQGLQFLIQYYNGEERAKGNILERFSAQQFPDLHSELNLSSLELGDSALYFCASSVENSWGETQYFGPGTRLLVL.

V is TRBV29-1 and J is TRBJ1-2; no definite D call. Trimming took 8 bases from V and 2 from J, leaving 12 bases between them. The CDR3 covers 12 residues. CDR1 is SQVTM, CDR2 ANQGSEA, per germline. CDR3 coding DNA: TGCAGCCTCGATTCGGGAAACTATGGCTACACCTTC. Its translation is CSLDSGNYGYTF.

The chain employs TRBV12-3 or TRBV12-4 and TRBJ1-6; D ambiguous. The CDR3 spans 15 residues. The CDR3 sequence: CASGVGSSYNSPLHF. DNA for the CDR3: TGTGCTAGTGGGGTCGGGAGCTCCTATAATTCACCCCTCCACTTT.

The chain is built from TRBV7-8 and TRBJ2-5, with TRBD2 identical over 10 bases. Germline assignment: CDR1 SGHVS and CDR2 FQNEAQ. V was pared by 7 bases and J by 4 bases, with 6 bases of the junction left unmatched. The CDR3 totals 14 residues. CDR3: CASKSGGAGETQYF. CDR3 DNA: TGTGCCAGCAAGAGCGGGGGGGCCGGAGAGACCCAGTACTTC.

This clonotype was seen ten or more times. The V and J genes are TRBV9 and TRBJ1-2; maybe TRBD1 (5 bases). The germline V gene encodes CDR1 SGDLS and CDR2 YYNGEE. V was trimmed by 3 bases and J by 0 bases, leaving 12 bases between them. There are 15 residues in the CDR3. As DNA, the CDR3 is TGTGCCAGCAGCGCAACAGGATCGCCTAACTATGGCTACACCTTC. Encoded protein: CASSATGSPNYGYTF.

This chain connects TRBV7-9 to TRBJ2-5, with 10 bases that match TRBD2. The CDR3 is 15 amino acids. The J segment lost 2 bases and the V segment lost 4 bases, leaving 4 bases of the junction unmatched. CDR1 and CDR2 (germline): SEHNR, FQNEAQ (reference sequence). The CDR3 spells CASSSSGSGQETQYF. In DNA form, the CDR3 reads TGTGCCAGCAGCTCTAGCGGGAGCGGACAAGAGACCCAGTACTTC.

This clonotype was counted many times. The V call is TRBV6-2 or TRBV6-3, the J call TRBJ1-4, with a tentative D call TRBD1 (5 bases). The DNA end favors TRBJ2-2, so the J call may be wrong. The CDR3 contains 12 residues. Germline V gene data show CDR1 as MNHEY and CDR2 as SVGEGT. Here the CDR3 DNA reads TGTGCCAGCAGTTCCAGGGACGGGGAGCTGTTTTTT. Its translation: CASSSRDGELFF.

In this sample, this clonotype turned up a few times. The J gene is TRBJ2-5, the V gene TRBV2; 8 nucleotides agree with TRBD1. Germline CDR1 SNHLY, CDR2 FYNNEI. The ends lost 4 bases at V and 5 bases at J; junction bases unmatched: 3. The CDR3 consists of 13 residues. CDR3 in amino acids: CASSANRGETQYF. In nucleotides, the CDR3 is TGTGCCAGCAGTGCCAACAGGGGGGAGACCCAGTACTTC. Variable domain in full (rest from reference TRBV2 and TRBJ2-5): EPEVTQTPSHQVTQMGQEVILRCVPISNHLYFYWYRQILGQKVEFLVSFYNNEISEKSEIFDDQFSVERPDGSNFTLKIRSTKLEDSAMYFCASSANRGETQYFGPGTRLLVL.

In its sample, this clonotype was seen many times. J is TRBJ2-5 and V is TRBV7-9; the match to TRBD1 covers 10 bases. CDR1 and CDR2 (germline): SEHNR, FQNEAQ (reference sequence). V was pared by 8 bases and J by 5 bases, with 11 bases of the junction left unmatched. The CDR3 runs to 15 residues. The CDR3 protein is CASQEGTGAWETQYF. CDR3 nucleotides: TGTGCCAGCCAAGAGGGGACAGGGGCTTGGGAGACCCAGTACTTC.